A selection of T cell receptor beta chains follows, all from one sample in a study of blood T cell repertoires in COVID-19. Sequencing was performed with immunoSEQ multiplex PCR; in TCRdb, only in-frame clones are kept and a portion is missing. The repertoire consists of roughly 300,000 clones, with 85% occurring once and the leading ten covering roughly 15%. The source material was peripheral blood. The receptor source for this set is a human donor in a cohort sampled during active COVID-19. The CDR3 runs from the conserved cysteine through the conserved F or W. Each record gives: J gene, clone size, V gene, D gene, CDR3 protein, CDR3 DNA. A D gene is named only where the DNA matches it firmly. Size values are once, few and many counts, or a class for expanded clones, and some rows have none.

TRBJ1-5 . TRBV6-5 . CASSYRGGLEPQHF TGTGCCAGCAGTTACAGGGGAGGTCTTGAGCCCCAGCATTTT
TRBJ2-2 . TRBV3-1/TRBV3-2 . CASRGLRNTGELFF TGTGCCAGCAGGGGACTTCGGAACACCGGGGAGCTGTTTTTT
TRBJ1-5 once TRBV28 . CASSLLYQPQHF TGTGCCAGCAGTCTACTCTATCAGCCCCAGCATTTT
TRBJ1-2 . TRBV6-6 . CASSPGSYGYTF TGTGCCAGCAGCCCTGGGAGTTATGGCTACACCTTC
TRBJ2-7 . TRBV28 TRBD1 CAIRGQGFSEQYF TGTGCTATCCGCGGACAGGGATTCTCCGAGCAGTACTTC
TRBJ2-7 . TRBV30 TRBD1 CAWSAGQGYEQYF TGTGCCTGGAGTGCCGGACAGGGCTACGAGCAGTACTTC
TRBJ1-5 . TRBV14 . CASSQGGSNQPQHF TGTGCCAGCAGCCAGGGGGGTTCGAATCAGCCCCAGCATTTT
TRBJ1-5 . TRBV5-4 . CASSLGEAQPQHF TGTGCCAGCAGCTTGGGGGAGGCTCAGCCCCAGCATTTT
TRBJ2-3 . TRBV18 TRBD2 CASSPGLNTDTQYF TGTGCCAGCTCACCGGGACTAAACACAGATACGCAGTATTTT
TRBJ2-3 . TRBV23-1 . CASSQNGLGVRTDTQYF TGCGCCAGCAGTCAAAATGGGCTGGGAGTTCGGACAGATACGCAGTATTTT
TRBJ2-7 . TRBV6-5 . CASRVRGGSYYEQYF TGTGCCAGCAGAGTGAGAGGAGGGTCATACTACGAGCAGTACTTC
TRBJ2-7 . TRBV6-6 TRBD2 CASSPRAGATYEQYF TGTGCCAGCAGCCCTCGGGCGGGAGCCACCTACGAGCAGTACTTC
TRBJ1-4 . TRBV27 TRBD1 CASAPGQGEKLFF TGTGCCAGCGCGCCGGGACAGGGAGAAAAACTGTTTTTT
TRBJ2-2 few TRBV7-6 TRBD2 CASSLREGRNGELFF TGTGCCAGCAGTTTAAGGGAGGGACGAAACGGGGAGCTGTTTTTT
TRBJ2-1 . TRBV28 TRBD1 CASRLSGTGGNEQFF TGTGCCAGCAGACTCTCCGGGACAGGGGGCAATGAGCAGTTCTTC
TRBJ2-7 . TRBV11-2 TRBD2 CASTQKLAGSPYEQYF TGTGCCAGCACTCAGAAACTAGCGGGATCTCCCTACGAGCAGTACTTC
TRBJ1-2 . TRBV30 . CASGPWGVANYGYTF TGTGCCTCCGGGCCCTGGGGGGTAGCTAACTATGGCTACACCTTC
TRBJ2-7 . TRBV30 TRBD1 CAWSPGQGGYEQYF TGTGCCTGGTCACCGGGACAGGGGGGCTACGAGCAGTACTTC
TRBJ2-1 . TRBV6-5 . CASSRQSAVGNEQFF TGTGCCAGCAGCCGACAGAGTGCCGTCGGCAATGAGCAGTTCTTC